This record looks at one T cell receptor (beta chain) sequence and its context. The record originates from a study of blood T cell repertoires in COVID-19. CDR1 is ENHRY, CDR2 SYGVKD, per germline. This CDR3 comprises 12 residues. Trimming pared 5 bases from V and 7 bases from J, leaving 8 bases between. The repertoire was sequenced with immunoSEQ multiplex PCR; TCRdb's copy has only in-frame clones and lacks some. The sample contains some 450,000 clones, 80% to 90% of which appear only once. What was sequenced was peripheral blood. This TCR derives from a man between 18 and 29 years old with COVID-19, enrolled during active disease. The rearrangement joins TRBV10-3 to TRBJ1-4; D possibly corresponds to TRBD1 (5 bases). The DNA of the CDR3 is TGTGCCATCAGTCTCCAGGGTGAAAAACTGTTTTTT. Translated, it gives CAISLQGEKLFF.